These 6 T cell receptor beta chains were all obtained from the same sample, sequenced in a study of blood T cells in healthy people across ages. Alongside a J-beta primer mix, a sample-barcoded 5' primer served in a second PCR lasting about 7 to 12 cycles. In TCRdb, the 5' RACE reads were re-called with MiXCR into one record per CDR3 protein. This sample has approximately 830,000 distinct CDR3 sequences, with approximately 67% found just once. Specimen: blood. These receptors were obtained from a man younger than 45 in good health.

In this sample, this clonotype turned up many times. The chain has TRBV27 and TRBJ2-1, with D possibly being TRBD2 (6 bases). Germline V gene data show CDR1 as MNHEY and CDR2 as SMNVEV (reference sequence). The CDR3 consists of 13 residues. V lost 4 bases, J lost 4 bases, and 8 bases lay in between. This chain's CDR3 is CASSWREYNEQFF. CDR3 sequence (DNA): TGTGCCAGCAGTTGGAGGGAGTACAATGAGCAGTTCTTC.

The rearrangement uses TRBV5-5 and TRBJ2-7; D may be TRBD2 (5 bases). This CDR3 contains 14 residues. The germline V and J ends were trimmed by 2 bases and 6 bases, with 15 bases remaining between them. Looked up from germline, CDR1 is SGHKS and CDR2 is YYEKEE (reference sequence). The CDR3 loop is CASSFSSQEGEQYF. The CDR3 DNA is TGTGCCAGCAGCTTCTCTAGCCAAGAGGGCGAGCAGTACTTC.

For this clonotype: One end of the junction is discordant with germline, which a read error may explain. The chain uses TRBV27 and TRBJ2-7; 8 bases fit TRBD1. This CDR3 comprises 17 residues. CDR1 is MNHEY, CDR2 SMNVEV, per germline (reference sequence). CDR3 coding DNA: TGTGCCAGCAGGGCGGACAGGGTACTAGAAGGGTCCTACGATCAGTACTTC. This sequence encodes CASRADRVLEGSYDQYF.

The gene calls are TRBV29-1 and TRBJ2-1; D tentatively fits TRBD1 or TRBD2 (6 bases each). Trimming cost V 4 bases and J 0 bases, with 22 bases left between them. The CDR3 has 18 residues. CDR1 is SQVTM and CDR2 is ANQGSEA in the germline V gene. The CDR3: CSVGDRGLLTSSYNEQFF. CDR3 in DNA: TGCAGCGTTGGAGACCGGGGGCTACTTACCAGCTCCTACAATGAGCAGTTCTTC.

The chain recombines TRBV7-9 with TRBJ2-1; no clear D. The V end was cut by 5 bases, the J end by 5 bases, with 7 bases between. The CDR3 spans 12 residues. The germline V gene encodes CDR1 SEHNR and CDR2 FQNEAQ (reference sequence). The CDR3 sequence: CASSPPDNEQFF. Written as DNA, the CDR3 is TGTGCCAGCAGCCCCCCCGACAATGAGCAGTTCTTC.

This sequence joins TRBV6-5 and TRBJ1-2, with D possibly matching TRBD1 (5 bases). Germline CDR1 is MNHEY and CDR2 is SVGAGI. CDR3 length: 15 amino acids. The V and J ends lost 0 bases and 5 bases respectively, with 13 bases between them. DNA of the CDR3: TGTGCCAGCAGTTACTCGATGGTGGGGGTTTATGGCTACACCTTC. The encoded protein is CASSYSMVGVYGYTF.